The clone carrying this TCR beta chain appeared a single time. Its antigen remains unidentified. This entry is derived from a study of breast tumors, draining lymph nodes, adjacent tissues. Broader study findings: Tumor and nontumor repertoires were significantly more similar in luminal-like than in basal-like breast cancer. Tumors had less TCR diversity than lymph nodes, more than nontumor tissue. That most tumor T cells come from lymph nodes remained unproven.

Per the germline V gene, CDR1 is SNHLY and CDR2 is FYNNEI. V lost 7 bases to trimming and J lost 4 bases, with 10 bases between them. The CDR3 runs to 12 residues. TCRdb passed the multiplex PCR reads through MiXCR, listing each CDR3 protein once. This table has just under 65,000 distinct CDR3 sequences, around three fifths appearing once. The clonotype comes from a female donor with breast cancer. Some clones in this sample may be carry-over from other donors' samples. The rearrangement joins TRBV2 to TRBJ1-2; maybe TRBD1 (6 bases). The sample comprised breast tumor tissue. In nucleotides, the CDR3 is TGTGCCAGCATTAGGGGGGCCTATGGCTACACCTTC. Translating it yields CASIRGAYGYTF.